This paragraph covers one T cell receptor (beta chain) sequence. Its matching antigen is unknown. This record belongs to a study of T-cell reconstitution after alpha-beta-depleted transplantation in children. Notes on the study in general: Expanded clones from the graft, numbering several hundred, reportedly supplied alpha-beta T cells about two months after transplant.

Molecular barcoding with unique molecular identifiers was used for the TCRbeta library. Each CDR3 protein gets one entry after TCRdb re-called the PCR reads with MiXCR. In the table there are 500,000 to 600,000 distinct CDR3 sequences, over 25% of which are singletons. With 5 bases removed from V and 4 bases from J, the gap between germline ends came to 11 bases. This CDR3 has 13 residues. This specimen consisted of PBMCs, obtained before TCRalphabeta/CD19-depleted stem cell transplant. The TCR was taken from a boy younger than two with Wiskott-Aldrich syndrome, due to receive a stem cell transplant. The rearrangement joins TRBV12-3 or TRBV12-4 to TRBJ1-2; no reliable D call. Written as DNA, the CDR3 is TGTGCCAGCAGTCCCCGGGGTCGCTATGGCTACACCTTC. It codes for CASSPRGRYGYTF.